These 12 T cell receptor beta chains were sequenced from one sample in a study of cytomegalovirus exposure and HLA in healthy donors. Clones were read by immunoSEQ multiplex PCR, and TCRdb kept only the in-frame ones, dropping some. This table has roughly 90,000 clones, under 95% appearing once. Material for sequencing was PBMCs. The source is a woman in her thirties in good health and CMV-seropositive.

Comment on this clone: One end of the junction fails to match germline, which may point to a read error. Other DNA sequences in this sample translate to the same CDR3. The chain couples TRBV5-4 to TRBJ2-3, with D tentatively TRBD2 (5 bases). The CDR3 runs 17 residues. The germline V gene encodes CDR1 SGHNT and CDR2 YYREEE (reference sequence). The CDR3 DNA reads TGCGCCAGCAGCTTGGAGTCTCCTAGCCGATACACAGATACGCAGTATTTT. It is translated as CASSLESPSRYTDTQYF.

This chain uses TRBV28 with TRBJ1-5; 12 bases match TRBD1. The germline V gene has CDR1 MDHEN and CDR2 SYDVKM. The CDR3 loop spans 18 amino acids. The V gene end was trimmed by 3 bases and the J gene end by 6 bases; junction bases not matched to a gene: 12. The CDR3 coding sequence is TGTGCCAGCAGTTTTATGGGGCAGGGACAGGGGGCTAGTCAGCCCCAGCATTTT. Amino acids: CASSFMGQGQGASQPQHF.

The CDR3, as DNA: TGTGCCAGCAGCGAAACTTTAGCGGGCCCCCCAACAGATACGCAGTATTTT. This codes for CASSETLAGPPTDTQYF. This chain connects TRBV28 to TRBJ2-3; TRBD2 aligns across 7 bases. Germline CDR1 is MDHEN and CDR2 is SYDVKM. J gave up 3 bases and V 6 bases, and 15 bases lay outside the gene matches. The CDR3 spans 17 residues.

The rearrangement uses TRBV28 and TRBJ2-1, with 12 bases lining up with TRBD2. This CDR3 spans 14 amino acids. Looked up from germline, CDR1 is MDHEN and CDR2 is SYDVKM. The V and J ends lost 6 bases and 7 bases, in that order; junction bases with no gene match: 4. Here the CDR3 reads CASRTSGRRNEQFF. CDR3 sequence (DNA): TGTGCCAGCAGGACTAGCGGGAGAAGGAATGAGCAGTTCTTC.

The V and J genes are TRBV7-2 and TRBJ2-1; 8 nucleotides agree with TRBD1. Germline-derived CDR1 and CDR2 are SGHTA and FQGNSA. The trim removed 4 bases at V and 4 bases at J, leaving 6 bases unmatched. The length of the CDR3 is 15 residues. CDR3 coding DNA: TGTGCCAGCAGCTGGACAGGGCGTATTTACAATGAGCAGTTCTTC. Protein product: CASSWTGRIYNEQFF.

The genes are TRBV7-2 and TRBJ2-5, with D possibly being TRBD1 (5 bases). Per the germline V gene, CDR1 is SGHTA and CDR2 is FQGNSA. Trimming pared 3 bases from V and 4 bases from J, leaving 9 bases between. CDR3 length: 13 residues. The CDR3 nucleotides read TGTGCCAGCAGCTTCAGGGTATCAGAGACCCAGTACTTC. It yields the protein CASSFRVSETQYF.

CDR3 region: CASRSRTPSYEQYF. DNA of the CDR3: TGTGCCAGCAGAAGCCGCACCCCATCCTACGAGCAGTACTTC. The chain combines TRBV6-6 with TRBJ2-7; no clear D. Germline CDR1 reads MNHNY; CDR2 reads SVGAGI (reference sequence). This CDR3 has 14 amino acids. V shed 6 bases and J shed 1 base, with 13 bases lying between them.

V is TRBV4-2 and J is TRBJ2-1, with no clear D. Germline V gene data show CDR1 as LGHNA and CDR2 as YNFKEQ. There are 13 residues in the CDR3. Trimming shortened V by 2 bases and J by 4 bases, and 6 bases separated the two germline ends. Written as DNA, the CDR3 is TGTGCCAGCAGCCAAAACGGGTACAATGAGCAGTTCTTC. Translating it yields CASSQNGYNEQFF.

The chain links TRBV5-3 to TRBJ2-3; 14 nucleotides agree with TRBD2. TRBV5-3 is an ORF, with its function uncertain. The CDR3 loop spans 16 amino acids. Trimming removed 1 base from V and 6 bases from J; junction bases left unmatched: 4. CDR3 in amino acids: CARSLRLAGGRDTQYF. In nucleotides, the CDR3 is TGTGCCAGAAGCTTGCGACTAGCGGGAGGGCGGGATACGCAGTATTTT.

The chain has TRBV11-3 and TRBJ2-1; 7 nucleotides agree with TRBD1. V gave up 6 bases and J gave up 5 bases; unmatched junction bases: 10. The CDR3 consists of 15 residues. Per the germline V gene, CDR1 is SGHNT and CDR2 is YENEEA. The CDR3 protein is CASSSGQFPDNEQFF. In nucleotides, the CDR3 is TGTGCCAGCAGTTCGGGACAGTTTCCGGACAATGAGCAGTTCTTC.

The chain has TRBV7-9 and TRBJ1-4; 9 positions match TRBD1. There are 15 residues in the CDR3. The trim removed 0 bases at V and 7 bases at J, leaving 3 bases unmatched. The germline CDR1 and CDR2 sequences are SEHNR and FQNEAQ (reference sequence). For the CDR3, the DNA is TGTGCCAGCAGCTTAGCGACAGGGGGAGGTGAAAAACTGTTTTTT. It specifies CASSLATGGGEKLFF.

The chain links TRBV28 to TRBJ1-1; 7 nucleotides agree with TRBD1. This CDR3 has 13 residues. J gave up 4 bases and V 7 bases, and 6 bases lay outside the gene matches. Germline V gene sequence: CDR1 MDHEN, CDR2 SYDVKM. CDR3: CASTGTVGTEAFF. The CDR3 DNA is TGTGCCAGCACTGGGACAGTTGGCACTGAAGCTTTCTTT.